This T cell receptor (beta chain) is from a study of blood T cell repertoires in COVID-19. Across the study: Samples came from the United States, Italy and Spain, spanning acute and convalescent COVID-19. Sample material is recorded as cDNA or gDNA derived from T cells, B-cell-depleted T cells, or PBMCs.

Original handling: From reference gene primer amplification, estimates of nucleated cell counts were derived. Repertoires were generated with immunoSEQ multiplex PCR, while TCRdb's copy carries only in-frame clones and drops some. V and J calls and clone size follow that table, whereas D and trimming were derived from the DNA. The data show 120,000 or so clones, with around 88% seen just once and around 0.81% held by the top ten. Germline lookup yields CDR1 MDHEN and CDR2 SYDVKM. V shed 6 bases, J shed 3 bases, and the junction held 8 bases outside the gene matches. This CDR3 spans 15 amino acids. The chain joins TRBV28 to TRBJ2-3; 8 nucleotides align to TRBD1. This TCR was recovered from a woman aged 45-60 years with active or convalescent COVID-19. The material sequenced was peripheral blood. CDR3 DNA: TGTGCCAGCAGGACCCGGGACAGGTTGACAGATACGCAGTATTTT. This gives the protein CASRTRDRLTDTQYF. Drawing the rest from reference TRBV28 and TRBJ2-3, the complete variable domain is DVKVTQSSRYLVKRTGEKVFLECVQDMDHENMFWYRQDPGLGLRLIYFSYDVKMKEKGDIPEGYSVSREKKERFSLILESASTNQTSMYLCASRTRDRLTDTQYFGPGTRLTVL.